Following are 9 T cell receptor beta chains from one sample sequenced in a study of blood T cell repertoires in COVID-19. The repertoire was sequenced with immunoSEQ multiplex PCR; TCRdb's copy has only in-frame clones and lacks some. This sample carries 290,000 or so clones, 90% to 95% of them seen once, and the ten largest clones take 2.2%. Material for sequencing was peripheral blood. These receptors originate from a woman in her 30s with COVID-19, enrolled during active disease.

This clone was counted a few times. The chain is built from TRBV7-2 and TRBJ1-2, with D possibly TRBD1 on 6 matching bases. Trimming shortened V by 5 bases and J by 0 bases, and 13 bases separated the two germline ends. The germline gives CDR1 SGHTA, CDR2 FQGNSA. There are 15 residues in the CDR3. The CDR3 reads CASSPRQVANYGYTF. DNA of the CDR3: TGTGCCAGCAGCCCCCGACAGGTAGCTAACTATGGCTACACCTTC.

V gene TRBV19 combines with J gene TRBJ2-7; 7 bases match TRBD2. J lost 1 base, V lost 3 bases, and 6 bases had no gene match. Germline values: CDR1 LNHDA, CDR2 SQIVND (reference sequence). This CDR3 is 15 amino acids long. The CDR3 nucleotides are TGTGCCAGTAGTATGTTCCTAGCGGCTTCCTACGAGCAGTACTTC. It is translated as CASSMFLAASYEQYF.

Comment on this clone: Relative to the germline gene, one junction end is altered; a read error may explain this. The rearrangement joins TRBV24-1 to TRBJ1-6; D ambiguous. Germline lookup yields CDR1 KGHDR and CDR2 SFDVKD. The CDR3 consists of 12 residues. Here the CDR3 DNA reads TGTGCCACCAGTGACTATAAATCACCCCTCCACTTT. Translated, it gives CATSDYKSPLHF.

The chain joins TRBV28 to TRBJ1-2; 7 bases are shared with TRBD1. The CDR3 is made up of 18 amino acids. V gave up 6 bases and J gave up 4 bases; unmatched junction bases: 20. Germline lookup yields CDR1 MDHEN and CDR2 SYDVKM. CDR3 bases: TGTGCCAGCAGAAATGCGACAGGGTGGAGTCGCTACGGCTATGGCTACACCTTC. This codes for CASRNATGWSRYGYGYTF.

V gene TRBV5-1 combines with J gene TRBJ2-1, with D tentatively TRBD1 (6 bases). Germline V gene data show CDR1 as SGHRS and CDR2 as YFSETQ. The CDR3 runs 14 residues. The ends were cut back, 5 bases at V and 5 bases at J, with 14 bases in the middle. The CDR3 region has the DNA TGCGCCAGCAGTGGGGGCTTTTCAAACAATGAGCAGTTCTTC. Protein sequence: CASSGGFSNNEQFF.

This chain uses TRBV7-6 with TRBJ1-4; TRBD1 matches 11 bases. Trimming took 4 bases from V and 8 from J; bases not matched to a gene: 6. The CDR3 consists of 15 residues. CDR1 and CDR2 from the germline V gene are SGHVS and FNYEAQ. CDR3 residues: CASSYTGTGGEKLFF. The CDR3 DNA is TGTGCCAGCAGCTACACCGGGACAGGGGGAGAAAAACTGTTTTTT.

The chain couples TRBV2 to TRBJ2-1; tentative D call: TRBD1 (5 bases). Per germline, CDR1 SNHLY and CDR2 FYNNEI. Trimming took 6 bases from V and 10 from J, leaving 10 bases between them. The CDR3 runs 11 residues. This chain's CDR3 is CASRDNMEQFF. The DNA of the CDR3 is TGTGCCAGCAGGGACAACATGGAGCAGTTCTTC.

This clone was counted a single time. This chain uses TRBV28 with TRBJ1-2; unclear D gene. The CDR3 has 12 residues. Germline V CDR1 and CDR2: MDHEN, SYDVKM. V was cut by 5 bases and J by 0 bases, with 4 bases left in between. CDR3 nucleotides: TGTGCCAGCAGTCCGGCTAACTATGGCTACACCTTC. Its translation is CASSPANYGYTF.

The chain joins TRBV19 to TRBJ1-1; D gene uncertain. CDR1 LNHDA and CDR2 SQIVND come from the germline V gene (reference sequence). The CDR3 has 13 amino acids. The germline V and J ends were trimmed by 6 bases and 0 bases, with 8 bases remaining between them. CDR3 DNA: TGTGCCAGTAGGGGCCTGATGAACACTGAAGCTTTCTTT. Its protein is CASRGLMNTEAFF.